This T cell receptor (beta chain) was recorded in a study of T-cell reconstitution after alpha-beta-depleted transplantation in children. Germline V gives CDR1 MGHRA, CDR2 YSYEKL. CDR3 size: 16 residues. V lost 0 bases, J lost 8 bases, and 19 bases lay in between. Using unique molecular identifiers, the investigators prepared the TCRbeta library. TCRdb fed the PCR reads into MiXCR, producing one record per CDR3 protein. The sample contains about 540,000 distinct CDR3 sequences, over 20% of which appear only once. A few counts support this clonotype. The chain employs TRBV4-1 and TRBJ1-2; a possible D gene is TRBD1 (5 bases). Sequencing was performed on PBMCs, taken before TCRalphabeta/CD19-depleted stem cell transplant. The clonotype comes from a boy under three years old with Wiskott-Aldrich syndrome, due to receive a stem cell transplant. The CDR3 bases are TGCGCCAGCAGCCAAGATCCCAGGGTCGGGCTGGACGGCTACACCTTC. This codes for CASSQDPRVGLDGYTF.